This T cell receptor (beta chain) emerged from a study of immune evolution from preneoplasia to lung adenocarcinoma. CDR3 length: 14 amino acids. CDR1 is MNHEY, CDR2 SVGAGI, per germline. Trimming cost V 6 bases and J 6 bases; bases outside gene matches: 7. This table comes from immunoSEQ multiplex PCR, and its TCRdb copy is limited to in-frame clones, with some not included. The sample has about 5,500 clones; roughly 85% are singletons. Sequencing was done on a sample of FFPE adjacent normal lung tissue. J is TRBJ2-1 and V is TRBV6-5; TRBD1 matches at 8 bases. This clonotype was sampled from a person aged 65 to 85 with lung adenocarcinoma. The CDR3 nucleotides read TGTGCCAGCAGACACAACCAGGGGGCCAATGAGCAGTTCTTC. Translation gives CASRHNQGANEQFF.